This T cell receptor (beta chain) originates from a study of shared clonotypes between healthy human individuals. TCRdb's copy holds only in-frame clones and misses some; the assay was immunoSEQ multiplex PCR. The table records around 500,000 clones, 79% of them present only once. This clone was seen a handful of times. This TCR was recovered from a woman in her forties in good health. Some clones in this sample may be carry-over from other donors' samples. Sequenced material: PBMCs.

CDR3 region: CASNGRSSYNEQFF. The CDR3 region has the DNA TGTGCCAGCAACGGGCGGAGCTCCTACAATGAGCAGTTCTTC. V is TRBV14 and J is TRBJ2-1; D uncertain. Germline CDR1 is SGHDN and CDR2 is FVKESK. CDR3 size: 14 residues. The V gene lost 7 bases and the J gene lost 0 bases, with 10 bases spanning the gap. The variable domain in full, completed from reference TRBV14 and TRBJ2-1, reads EAGVTQFPSHSVIEKGQTVTLRCDPISGHDNLYWYRRVMGKEIKFLLHFVKESKQDESGMPNNRFLAERTGGTYSTLKVQPAELEDSGVYFCASNGRSSYNEQFFGPGTRLTVL.